These 27 T cell receptor beta chains were sequenced from one sample in a study of OX40 agonist ivuxolimab in advanced cancers. TCRdb's copy holds only in-frame clones and misses some; the assay was immunoSEQ multiplex PCR. Of about 60,000 clones listed, about 87% were seen once; the top ten hold about 0.7%. The sample here was CD4+ or CD8+ T cells sorted from blood, taken in a trial of the OX40 agonist ivuxolimab. The receptors originated from an adult with an advanced solid tumor such as melanoma, head and neck, liver or kidney cancer.

The V gene is TRBV28, the J gene TRBJ1-4; D remains ambiguous. CDR1 is MDHEN, CDR2 SYDVKM, per germline. The CDR3 length is 13 residues. The ends were cut back, 7 bases at V and 8 bases at J, with 14 bases in the middle. CDR3 amino acids: CASTLGGKEKLFF. For the CDR3, the DNA is TGTGCCAGCACATTGGGTGGAAAGGAAAAACTGTTTTTT.

This chain links TRBV19 with TRBJ2-1, with D perhaps matching TRBD1 (5 bases). This CDR3 contains 12 residues. Germline CDR1 is LNHDA and CDR2 is SQIVND (reference sequence). Trimming removed 7 bases from V and 8 bases from J, with 12 bases in between. The CDR3 coding sequence is TGTGCCAGTACTCAGCAGGGATATGAGCAGTTCTTC. It yields the protein CASTQQGYEQFF.

This rearrangement joins TRBV5-4 to TRBJ2-1; 7 bases agree with TRBD2. The CDR3 contains 16 residues. The germline V gene encodes CDR1 SGHNT and CDR2 YYREEE (reference sequence). V lost 3 bases to trimming and J lost 2 bases; unmatched junction nucleotides: 8. In DNA, the CDR3 is TGTGCCAGCAGCTCATTCGGGACTACCGCCTACAATGAGCAGTTCTTC. It encodes CASSSFGTTAYNEQFF.

The rearrangement links TRBV28 to TRBJ1-5; the D gene is possibly TRBD1 (6 bases). V was shortened by 6 bases and J by 7 bases, with 13 bases between the two germline ends. In germline, CDR1 is MDHEN, CDR2 SYDVKM. The CDR3 has 13 residues. CDR3 amino acids: CASRLGTFQPQHF. The CDR3 coding sequence is TGTGCCAGCAGACTTGGGACATTCCAGCCCCAGCATTTT.

The rearrangement uses TRBV2 and TRBJ1-5, with D possibly TRBD1 on 5 matching bases. This CDR3 comprises 13 residues. Trimming removed 7 bases at V and 4 bases at J, with 11 bases between. Germline CDR1 is SNHLY and CDR2 is FYNNEI. Here the CDR3 reads CASMRDRNQPQHF. CDR3 sequence (DNA): TGTGCCAGCATGAGGGACCGAAATCAGCCCCAGCATTTT.

The chain carries TRBV6-1 and TRBJ2-7; 10 bases fit TRBD2. Germline V gene sequence: CDR1 MNHNS, CDR2 SASEGT. The V gene end was trimmed by 8 bases and the J gene end by 4 bases; junction bases not matched to a gene: 8. This CDR3 is built from 14 residues. The CDR3 DNA follows: TGTGCCAGCGGCAAGCTAGCGGGAGCTTACGAGCAGTACTTC. This gives the protein CASGKLAGAYEQYF.

A single count supports this clone. The genes are TRBV28 and TRBJ1-4; D gene uncertain. Trimming pared 3 bases from V and 6 bases from J, leaving 20 bases between. CDR3 length equals 17 residues. In germline, CDR1 is MDHEN, CDR2 SYDVKM. The CDR3 is CASSFGYFRPGDEKLFF. For the CDR3, the DNA is TGTGCCAGCAGTTTCGGCTATTTCCGACCTGGGGATGAAAAACTGTTTTTT. The full variable domain, in which reference TRBV28 and TRBJ1-4 provide the parts outside the CDR3, is DVKVTQSSRYLVKRTGEKVFLECVQDMDHENMFWYRQDPGLGLRLIYFSYDVKMKEKGDIPEGYSVSREKKERFSLILESASTNQTSMYLCASSFGYFRPGDEKLFFGSGTQLSVL.

The CDR3 region is CASSPDRPYEQYF. The CDR3 DNA is TGTGCCAGCAGTCCAGACAGGCCCTACGAGCAGTACTTC. The rearrangement uses TRBV28 and TRBJ2-7; tentatively, D is TRBD1 (6 bases). The V gene lost 5 bases and the J gene lost 2 bases, with 10 bases spanning the gap. Germline lookup yields CDR1 MDHEN and CDR2 SYDVKM. There are 13 residues in the CDR3.

About this clone itself: In the same sample, other DNA sequences code for this CDR3. J is TRBJ1-2 and V is TRBV28; a weak D match, TRBD1 (6 bases). CDR3 size: 13 residues. CDR1 is MDHEN, CDR2 SYDVKM, per germline. The V end was cut by 3 bases, the J end by 2 bases, with 7 bases between. The CDR3 region has the DNA TGTGCCAGCAGTTTGACAGGAAACTATGGCTACACCTTC. The encoded protein is CASSLTGNYGYTF.

The rearrangement uses TRBV5-1 and TRBJ2-7; TRBD2 agrees at 7 bases. The CDR3 runs to 14 residues. The ends lost 0 bases at V and 3 bases at J; junction bases unmatched: 3. Germline assignment: CDR1 SGHRS and CDR2 YFSETQ. The CDR3 spells CASSLAGTNYEQYF. The CDR3 DNA sequence: TGCGCCAGCAGCTTGGCCGGGACTAACTACGAGCAGTACTTC.

V and J are TRBV27 and TRBJ1-4; D not resolved. V was trimmed by 5 bases and J by 7 bases, leaving 14 bases between them. Germline V gene sequence: CDR1 MNHEY, CDR2 SMNVEV (reference sequence). This CDR3 contains 14 residues. CDR3 coding DNA: TGTGCCAGCAGTCGTTTAGGGCGGGGTGAAAAACTGTTTTTT. This encodes CASSRLGRGEKLFF.

The chain links TRBV29-1 to TRBJ2-2; D is unresolved. The V end was cut by 6 bases, the J end by 6 bases, with 14 bases between. The CDR3 totals 13 residues. Germline CDR1 reads SQVTM; CDR2 reads ANQGSEA. This CDR3 is CSVVFGGAGELFF. The CDR3 DNA is TGCAGCGTCGTTTTTGGTGGGGCCGGGGAGCTGTTTTTT.

The V gene is TRBV28, the J gene TRBJ1-5; D not resolved. The germline V gene has CDR1 MDHEN and CDR2 SYDVKM. The germline V and J ends were trimmed by 6 bases and 10 bases, with 16 bases remaining between them. The CDR3 loop spans 13 amino acids. In DNA form, the CDR3 reads TGTGCCAGCAGGTACAGTGCCTTAGGACCCCAGCATTTT. Translating gives CASRYSALGPQHF.

The rearrangement joins TRBV10-2 to TRBJ2-2; 7 nucleotides match TRBD2. Germline V lookup: CDR1 WSHSY, CDR2 SAAADI. This CDR3 is built from 15 residues. Losses at the gene ends were 4 bases for V and 7 bases for J; bases not matched to a gene: 9. CDR3 coding DNA: TGCGCCAGCAGTGGTTCTGGGGGGGGGAACGGGGAGCTGTTTTTT. Its protein product is CASSGSGGGNGELFF.

This clone appeared a few times. The chain is built from TRBV5-1 and TRBJ2-7, with a weak D call TRBD2 (5 bases). The germline V and J ends were trimmed by 4 bases and 7 bases, with 15 bases remaining between them. The CDR3 sequence is 13 residues long. Germline V lookup: CDR1 SGHRS, CDR2 YFSETQ. CDR3 nucleotide sequence: TGCGCCAGCAGCCCGGAGGTTGATGGAGAGCAGTACTTC. It codes for CASSPEVDGEQYF.

With respect to this clone: Other nucleotide sequences in the sample specify the same CDR3. The gene calls are TRBV5-1 and TRBJ2-7; 7 nucleotides align to TRBD2. V lost 7 bases and J lost 0; bases outside the gene matches: 10. Germline CDR1 SGHRS, CDR2 YFSETQ. CDR3 length: 15 amino acids. CDR3 amino acids: CASSLEGLSSYEQYF. The CDR3 DNA reads as TGCGCCAGCTCCCTAGAGGGACTAAGCTCCTACGAGCAGTACTTC.

The chain carries TRBV5-1 and TRBJ2-3; no firm D call. CDR1 is SGHRS, CDR2 YFSETQ, per germline. Trimming stripped 0 bases from V and 7 bases from J, with 3 bases between. The CDR3 is 11 amino acids. CDR3 nucleotide sequence: TGCGCCAGCAGCTTGGACTATACGCAGTATTTT. This sequence encodes CASSLDYTQYF.

This chain uses TRBV19 with TRBJ2-2; 15 bases match TRBD2. With V trimmed by 5 bases and J by 0 bases, 10 bases remained unmatched. This CDR3 contains 20 residues. From germline, CDR1 is LNHDA and CDR2 SQIVND (reference sequence). CDR3 loop: CASSLFPGLAGGSNTGELFF. CDR3 DNA sequence: TGTGCCAGTAGTCTATTCCCGGGACTAGCGGGAGGATCGAACACCGGGGAGCTGTTTTTT.

V gene TRBV4-1 combines with J gene TRBJ2-1; D perhaps matches TRBD2 (5 bases). V was shortened by 1 base and J by 7 bases, with 14 bases between the two germline ends. The length of the CDR3 is 15 residues. Germline-derived CDR1 and CDR2 are MGHRA and YSYEKL. The CDR3 DNA is TGCGCCAGCAGCCAAGTTTCCGGGAAGGCGAATGAGCAGTTCTTC. Translated, it gives CASSQVSGKANEQFF.

The V call is TRBV27, the J call TRBJ2-5, with 7 bases that match TRBD1. The CDR3 loop spans 16 amino acids. From germline, CDR1 is MNHEY and CDR2 SMNVEV (reference sequence). V was clipped by 5 bases and J by 4 bases; unmatched bases: 13. DNA of the CDR3: TGTGCCAGCAGTAAGTCCGGGACAGCCGGAGGAGAGACCCAGTACTTC. Residues: CASSKSGTAGGETQYF.

V is TRBV10-3 and J is TRBJ1-1; no reliable D call. The V gene's germline CDR1 is ENHRY and CDR2 SYGVKD. The CDR3 loop spans 11 amino acids. The ends were cut back, 6 bases at V and 6 bases at J, with 8 bases in the middle. The CDR3 sequence: CAISELAEAFF. The CDR3 region has the DNA TGTGCCATCAGCGAACTTGCTGAAGCTTTCTTT.

The V gene is TRBV7-2, the J gene TRBJ1-2; D is ambiguous. The CDR3 totals 13 residues. Germline values: CDR1 SGHTA, CDR2 FQGNSA. The V end lost 8 bases, the J end lost 3 bases, and 13 bases lay between the germline ends. The chain's CDR3 is CASAEVWDYGYTF. The CDR3 DNA sequence: TGTGCCAGCGCAGAGGTTTGGGACTATGGCTACACCTTC.

The chain carries TRBV6-4 and TRBJ2-7, with TRBD2 identical over 13 bases. The V gene's germline CDR1 is MRHNA and CDR2 SNTAGT. The CDR3 has 20 amino acids. J gave up 1 base and V 0 bases, and 12 bases lay outside the gene matches. This CDR3 is CASSDSSLSRTSGSSYEQYF. Written as DNA, the CDR3 is TGTGCCAGCAGTGACTCGAGTCTTTCCAGGACTAGCGGGAGTTCCTACGAGCAGTACTTC.

The DNA for the CDR3 is TGTGCCAGCACGGCTAGGGGATTTGGCAATCAGCCCCAGCATTTT. This codes for CASTARGFGNQPQHF. This rearrangement joins TRBV27 to TRBJ1-5; TRBD1 is a possible D gene (5 bases). V lost 7 bases and J 2 bases, leaving 15 bases between the germline ends. This CDR3 comprises 15 residues. Germline CDR1 and CDR2: MNHEY and SMNVEV (reference sequence).

This clone was seen only once. The V call is TRBV27, the J call TRBJ2-5; 8 nucleotides match TRBD1. The CDR3 totals 13 residues. CDR1 is MNHEY, CDR2 SMNVEV, per germline (reference sequence). Trimming took 6 bases from V and 5 from J; bases not matched to a gene: 5. The CDR3 DNA is TGTGCCAGCAGGACAGGGGTGTACGAGACCCAGTACTTC. Its translation is CASRTGVYETQYF.

The chain combines TRBV2 with TRBJ2-1; TRBD1 matches at 9 bases. This CDR3 has 14 residues. The germline V gene has CDR1 SNHLY and CDR2 FYNNEI. Germline trimming cut 4 bases from V and 8 bases from J; bases unmatched to any gene: 6. This CDR3 reads CASSAGTGKDEQFF. CDR3 nucleotides: TGTGCCAGCAGTGCCGGGACAGGGAAAGATGAGCAGTTCTTC.

This clone was counted only a few times. The CDR3 DNA sequence: TGCGCCAGCAGCATGGGACTAGCGGGACTCCAAGAGACCCAGTACTTC. Translating gives CASSMGLAGLQETQYF. The chain carries TRBV5-1 and TRBJ2-5, with 13 bases fitting TRBD2. V was clipped by 4 bases and J by 1 base; unmatched bases: 4. In germline, CDR1 is SGHRS, CDR2 YFSETQ. This CDR3 comprises 16 residues.